This is a list of T cell receptor beta chains from one sample in a study of CD8+ T cells in alopecia areata. Assay used: immunoSEQ multiplex PCR; TCRdb lists only in-frame clones, some missing. The table lists about 160,000 clones, approximately 65% of them singletons, with roughly 0.99% in the top ten. The source was CD4+ T cells sorted from blood, collected at week 4, from a patient treated with tofacitinib. Receptor source: a human donor with alopecia areata. CDR3s include the opening cysteine and the closing phenylalanine or tryptophan. The D gene is left open where the match is weak. Size tells how often a clone was seen (once, few, many) or the class of an expanded clone, and some rows leave it out.

J | D | V | size | DNA | CDR3
TRBJ2-5 | - | TRBV27 | - | TGTGCCAGCCGGCGGGCGGGACAAAAAGAGACCCAGTACTTC | CASRRAGQKETQYF
TRBJ2-5 | - | TRBV5-1 | - | TGCGCCAGCAGCACCTTGGGACATAGCGGGTCAGAGACCCAGTACTTC | CASSTLGHSGSETQYF
TRBJ1-1 | - | TRBV2 | few | TGTGCCAGCAGTGAAGAGTTTCCGGGCGTGAACACTGAAGCTTTCTTT | CASSEEFPGVNTEAFF
TRBJ2-2 | TRBD1 | TRBV30 | - | TGTGCCTACAGGGGGCAGGTCACCGGGGAGCTGTTTTTT | CAYRGQVTGELFF
TRBJ1-4 | - | TRBV6-5 | many | TGTGCCAGCAGTTACGGGACAACTAATGAAAAACTGTTTTTT | CASSYGTTNEKLFF
TRBJ1-5 | - | TRBV2 | - | TGTGCCAGCAGTGATATTATCACCCCACTAGGTCAGCCCCAGCATTTT | CASSDIITPLGQPQHF
TRBJ1-5 | - | TRBV6-1 | - | TGTGCCACCCACAGGGATGAGAATCAGCCCCAGCATTTT | CATHRDENQPQHF
TRBJ1-2 | - | TRBV4-1 | - | TGCGCCAGCAGCGTCCCTGCGCCCCTCTATGGCTACACCTTC | CASSVPAPLYGYTF
TRBJ1-5 | TRBD1 | TRBV5-4 | few | TGTGCCAGCAGCGTGGGGACAGGATGGGGTCAGCCCCAGCATTTT | CASSVGTGWGQPQHF
TRBJ1-1 | - | TRBV25-1 | - | TGTGCCAGCACAAAGGGGGTTAGGAGCACTGAAGCTTTCTTT | CASTKGVRSTEAFF
TRBJ1-1 | - | TRBV30 | - | TGTGCCTGGAGTGTGGGGCGGAACACTGAAGCTTTCTTT | CAWSVGRNTEAFF
TRBJ1-1 | - | TRBV30 | - | TGTGCCTGGTTCCGGTCTGTTGGCACTGAAGCTTTCTTT | CAWFRSVGTEAFF
TRBJ1-2 | - | TRBV30 | - | TGTGCCTGGAGCGAACGTCGCAGGGGCGGCTACACCTTC | CAWSERRRGGYTF
TRBJ1-1 | - | TRBV18 | - | TGTGCCAGCTCGCAGAGGGGGGAGAACACTGAAGCTTTCTTT | CASSQRGENTEAFF
TRBJ2-3 | - | TRBV6-1 | - | TGTGCCAGCAGTGAGACACATAGCACAGATACGCAGTATTTT | CASSETHSTDTQYF
TRBJ2-7 | TRBD1 | TRBV6-5 | - | TGTGCCAGCAGTAGGACAGGGTCTCCGGGGGAGCAGTACTTC | CASSRTGSPGEQYF
TRBJ1-1 | - | TRBV29-1 | - | TGCAGCGTTGAAGATACGCCTGAAGCTTTCTTT | CSVEDTPEAFF
TRBJ2-1 | - | TRBV30 | few | TGTGCCTGGGGCCGCGGGGCAGTCTACAATGAGCAGTTCTTC | CAWGRGAVYNEQFF
TRBJ2-3 | - | TRBV4-3 | - | TGCGCCAGCAGCCAAGAAGCGGACCGCACAGATACGCAGTATTTT | CASSQEADRTDTQYF
TRBJ2-2 | TRBD1 | TRBV4-1 | - | TGCGCCAGCAGCCACCGGGACAGGGCGAGCGGGGAGCTGTTTTTT | CASSHRDRASGELFF